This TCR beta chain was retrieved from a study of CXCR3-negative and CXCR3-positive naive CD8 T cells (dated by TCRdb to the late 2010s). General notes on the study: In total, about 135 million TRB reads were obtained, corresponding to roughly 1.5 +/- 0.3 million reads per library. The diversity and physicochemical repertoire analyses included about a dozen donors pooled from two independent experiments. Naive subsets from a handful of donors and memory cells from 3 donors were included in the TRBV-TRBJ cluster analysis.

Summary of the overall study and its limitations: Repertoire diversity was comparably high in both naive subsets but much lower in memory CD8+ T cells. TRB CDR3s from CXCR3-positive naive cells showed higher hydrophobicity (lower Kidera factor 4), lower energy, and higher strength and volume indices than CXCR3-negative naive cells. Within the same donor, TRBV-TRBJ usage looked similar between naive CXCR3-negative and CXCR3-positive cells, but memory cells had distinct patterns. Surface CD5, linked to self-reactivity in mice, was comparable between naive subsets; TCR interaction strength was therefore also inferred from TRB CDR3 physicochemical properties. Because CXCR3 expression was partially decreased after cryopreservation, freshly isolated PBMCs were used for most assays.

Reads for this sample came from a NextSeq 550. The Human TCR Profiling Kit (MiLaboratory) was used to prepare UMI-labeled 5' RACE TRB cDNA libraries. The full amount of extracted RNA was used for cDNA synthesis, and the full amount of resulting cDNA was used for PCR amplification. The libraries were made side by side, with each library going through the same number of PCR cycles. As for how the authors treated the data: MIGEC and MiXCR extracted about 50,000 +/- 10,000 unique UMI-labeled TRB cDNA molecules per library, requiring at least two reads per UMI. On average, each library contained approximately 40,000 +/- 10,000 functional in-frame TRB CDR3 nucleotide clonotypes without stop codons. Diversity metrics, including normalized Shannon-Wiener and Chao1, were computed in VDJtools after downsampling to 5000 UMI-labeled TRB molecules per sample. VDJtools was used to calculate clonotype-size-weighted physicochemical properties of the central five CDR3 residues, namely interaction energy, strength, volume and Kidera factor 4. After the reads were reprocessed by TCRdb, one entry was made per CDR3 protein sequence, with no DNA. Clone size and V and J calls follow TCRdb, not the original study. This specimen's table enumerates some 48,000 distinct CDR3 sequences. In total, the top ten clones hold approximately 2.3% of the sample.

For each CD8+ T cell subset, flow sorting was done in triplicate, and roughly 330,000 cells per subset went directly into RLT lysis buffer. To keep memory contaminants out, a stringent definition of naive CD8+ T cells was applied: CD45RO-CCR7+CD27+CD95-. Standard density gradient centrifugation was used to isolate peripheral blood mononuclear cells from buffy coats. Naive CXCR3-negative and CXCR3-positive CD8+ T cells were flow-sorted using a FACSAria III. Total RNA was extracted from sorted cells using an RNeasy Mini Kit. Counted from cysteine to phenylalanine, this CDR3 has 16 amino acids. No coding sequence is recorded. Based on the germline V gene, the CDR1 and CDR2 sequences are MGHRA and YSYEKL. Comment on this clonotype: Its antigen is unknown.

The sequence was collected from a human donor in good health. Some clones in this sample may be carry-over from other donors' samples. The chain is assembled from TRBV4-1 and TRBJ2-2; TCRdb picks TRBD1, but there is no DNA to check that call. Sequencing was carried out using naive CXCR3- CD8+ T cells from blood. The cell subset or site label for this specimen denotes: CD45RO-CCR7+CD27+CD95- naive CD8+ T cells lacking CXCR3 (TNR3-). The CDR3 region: CASSHPPQGNTGELFF.